This TCR beta chain comes out of a study of spatial heterogeneity in lung cancer. About the study: Among detected sequences, beta-chain ones consistently exceeded alpha-chain ones in number.

The time point is: sample taken at primary tumor resection. Frozen PBMC, nontumor lung or tumor provided whole RNA, which was sequenced unsorted. The CDR3 extends over 14 amino acids. Germline V gives CDR1 LGHDT, CDR2 YNNKEL (reference sequence). V was trimmed by 0 bases and J by 9 bases, leaving 12 bases between them. Individually, TCR cDNA molecules were each labelled with a unique molecular identifier. TCRdb recomputed calls from the 5' RACE reads with MiXCR, one row per CDR3 protein. This sample carries some 64,000 distinct CDR3 sequences, 8.4% of them seen once, and the ten largest clones take around 16%.

The source is a female donor with early-stage non-small cell lung cancer. The genes are TRBV3-1 and TRBJ2-1; D gene unclear. The material was PBMCs, obtained at surgery. In DNA, the CDR3 is TGTGCCAGCAGCCAAGAAGGCCAACAGCTTGAGCAGTTCTTC. Its translation is CASSQEGQQLEQFF.